This TCR beta chain was captured in a study of blood T cell repertoires in COVID-19. Study-wide background: PBMCs, B-cell-depleted T cells, or T cells were the source of the cDNA or gDNA that made up the material.

The CDR3 extends over 20 amino acids. V trimming: 3 bases; J trimming: 7 bases; junction bases outside the gene matches: 15. Germline V gene sequence: CDR1 SGDLS, CDR2 YYNGEE. Participants were aged roughly 18 to 89 years from around 26 US areas. Cohorts were determined from participant-reported clinical history. Authors' processing steps: Reference gene primer amplification in the assay estimated nucleated cell counts. TCRdb keeps only in-frame clones here, not all; method: immunoSEQ multiplex PCR. The V and J calls and clone size come from that table; D and trimming were worked out from the DNA. The sample comprises nearly 400,000 clones, roughly 91% of which are singletons, and 1.7% rests with the top ten.

Sequencing was carried out using PBMCs or T cells enriched from blood (not recorded which). The origin of this receptor is a young woman who had recovered from COVID-19. J is TRBJ2-2 and V is TRBV9, with TRBD2 matching 16 bases. CDR3 protein: CASSARAAGLAGGPLGELFF. CDR3 in DNA: TGTGCCAGCAGCGCCCGCGCCGCGGGACTAGCGGGAGGGCCCCTCGGGGAGCTGTTTTTT.